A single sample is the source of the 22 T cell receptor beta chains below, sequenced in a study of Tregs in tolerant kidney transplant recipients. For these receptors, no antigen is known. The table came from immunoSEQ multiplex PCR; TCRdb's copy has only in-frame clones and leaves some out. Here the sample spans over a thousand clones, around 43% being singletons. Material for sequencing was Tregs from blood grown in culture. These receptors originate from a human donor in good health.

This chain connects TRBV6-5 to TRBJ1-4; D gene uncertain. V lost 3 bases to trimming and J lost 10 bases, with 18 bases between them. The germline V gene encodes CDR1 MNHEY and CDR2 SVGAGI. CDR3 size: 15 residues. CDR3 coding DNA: TGTGCCAGCAGTTATATCAGTCTCACCCGGGGAAAACTGTTTTTT. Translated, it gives CASSYISLTRGKLFF.

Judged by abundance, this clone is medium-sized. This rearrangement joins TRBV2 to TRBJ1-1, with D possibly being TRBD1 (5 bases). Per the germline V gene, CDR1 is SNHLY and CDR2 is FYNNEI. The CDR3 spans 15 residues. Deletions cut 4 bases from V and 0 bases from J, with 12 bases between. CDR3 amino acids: CASSVDSAMNTEAFF. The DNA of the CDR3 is TGTGCCAGCAGTGTAGACAGTGCTATGAACACTGAAGCTTTCTTT.

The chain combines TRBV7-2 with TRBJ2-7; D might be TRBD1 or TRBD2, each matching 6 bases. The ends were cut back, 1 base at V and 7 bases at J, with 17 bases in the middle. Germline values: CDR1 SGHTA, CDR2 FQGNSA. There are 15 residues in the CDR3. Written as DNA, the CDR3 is TGTGCCAGCAGCTTAGTCGGGGGCCTTTATTGGGAGCAGTACTTC. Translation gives CASSLVGGLYWEQYF.

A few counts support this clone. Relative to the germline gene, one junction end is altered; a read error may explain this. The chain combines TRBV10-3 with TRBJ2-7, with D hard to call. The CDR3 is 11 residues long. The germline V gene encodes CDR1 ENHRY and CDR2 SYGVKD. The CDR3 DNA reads TGTGCCAGCAGTTACGGGCACGAGCAGTACTTC. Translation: CASSYGHEQYF.

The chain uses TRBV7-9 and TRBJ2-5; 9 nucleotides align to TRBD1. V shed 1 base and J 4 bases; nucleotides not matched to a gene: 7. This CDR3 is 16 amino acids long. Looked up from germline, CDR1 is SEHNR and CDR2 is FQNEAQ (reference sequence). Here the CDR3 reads CASSLDRGQIGETQYF. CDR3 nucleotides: TGTGCCAGCAGCTTAGACAGGGGGCAAATTGGAGAGACCCAGTACTTC.

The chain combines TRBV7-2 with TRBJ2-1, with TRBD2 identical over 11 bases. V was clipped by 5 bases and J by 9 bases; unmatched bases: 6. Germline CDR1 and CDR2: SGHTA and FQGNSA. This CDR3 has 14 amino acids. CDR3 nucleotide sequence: TGTGCCAGCAGCGGACTAGCGGGCGGGGCTGAGCAGTTCTTC. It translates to CASSGLAGGAEQFF.

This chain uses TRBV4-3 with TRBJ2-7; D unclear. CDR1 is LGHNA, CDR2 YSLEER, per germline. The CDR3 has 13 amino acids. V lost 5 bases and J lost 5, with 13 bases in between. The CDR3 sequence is CASSTRLIDEQYF. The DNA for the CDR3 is TGCGCCAGCAGCACCAGGCTTATAGACGAGCAGTACTTC.

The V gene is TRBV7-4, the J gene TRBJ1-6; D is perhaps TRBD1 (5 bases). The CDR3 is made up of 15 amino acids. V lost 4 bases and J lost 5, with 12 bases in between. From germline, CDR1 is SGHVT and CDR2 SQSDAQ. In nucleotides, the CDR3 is TGTGCCAGCAGCTCCCAGGGCGTGGATAATTCACCCCTCCACTTT. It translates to CASSSQGVDNSPLHF.

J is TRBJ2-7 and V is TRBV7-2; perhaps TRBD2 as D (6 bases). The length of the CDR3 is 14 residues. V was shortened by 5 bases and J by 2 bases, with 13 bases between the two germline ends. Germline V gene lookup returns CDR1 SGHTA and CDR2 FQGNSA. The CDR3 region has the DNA TGTGCCAGCAGCGGCCGACTAGGTCCCTACGAGCAGTACTTC. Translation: CASSGRLGPYEQYF.

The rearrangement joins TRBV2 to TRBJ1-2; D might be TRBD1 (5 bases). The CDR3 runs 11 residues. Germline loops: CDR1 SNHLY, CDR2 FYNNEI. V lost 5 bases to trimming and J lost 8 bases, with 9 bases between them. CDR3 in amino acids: CASSFSGGYTF. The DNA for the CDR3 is TGTGCCAGCAGTTTCTCAGGGGGCTACACCTTC.

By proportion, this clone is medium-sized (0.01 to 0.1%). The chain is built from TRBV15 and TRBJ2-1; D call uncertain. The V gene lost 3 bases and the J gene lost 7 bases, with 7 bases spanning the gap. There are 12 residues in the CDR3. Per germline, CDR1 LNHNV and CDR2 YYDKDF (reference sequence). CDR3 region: CATSRLGNEQFF. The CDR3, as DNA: TGTGCCACCAGCAGGCTGGGGAATGAGCAGTTCTTC. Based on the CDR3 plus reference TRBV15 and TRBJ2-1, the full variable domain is DAMVIQNPRYQVTQFGKPVTLSCSQTLNHNVMYWYQQKSSQAPKLLFHYYDKDFNNEADTPDNFQSRRPNTSFCFLDIRSPGLGDTAMYLCATSRLGNEQFFGPGTRLTVL.

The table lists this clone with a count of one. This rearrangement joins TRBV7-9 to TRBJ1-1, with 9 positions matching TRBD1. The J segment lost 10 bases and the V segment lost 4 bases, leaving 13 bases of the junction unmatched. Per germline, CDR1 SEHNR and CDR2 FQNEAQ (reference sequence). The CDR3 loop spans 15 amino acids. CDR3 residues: CASSSSRTGVSRAFF. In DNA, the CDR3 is TGTGCCAGCAGCTCTTCCCGGACAGGGGTTAGTAGAGCTTTCTTT. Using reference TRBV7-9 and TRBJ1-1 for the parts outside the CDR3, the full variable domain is DTGVSQNPRHKITKRGQNVTFRCDPISEHNRLYWYRQTLGQGPEFLTYFQNEAQLEKSRLLSDRFSAERPKGSFSTLEIQRTEQGDSAMYLCASSSSRTGVSRAFFGQGTRLTVV.

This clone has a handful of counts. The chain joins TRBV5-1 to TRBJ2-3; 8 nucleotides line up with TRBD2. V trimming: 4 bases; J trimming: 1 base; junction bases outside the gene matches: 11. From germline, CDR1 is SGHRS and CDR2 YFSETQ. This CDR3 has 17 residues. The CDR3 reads CASSLLEGRGGTDTQYF. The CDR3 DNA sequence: TGCGCCAGCAGCCTACTGGAGGGGCGGGGGGGCACAGATACGCAGTATTTT.

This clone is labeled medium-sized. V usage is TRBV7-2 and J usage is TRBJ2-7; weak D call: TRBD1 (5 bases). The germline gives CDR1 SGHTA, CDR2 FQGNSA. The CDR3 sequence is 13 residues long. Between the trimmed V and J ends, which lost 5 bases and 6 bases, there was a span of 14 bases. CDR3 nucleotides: TGTGCCAGCAGCCCAGGGTTGGTCGTCGAGCAGTACTTC. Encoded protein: CASSPGLVVEQYF.

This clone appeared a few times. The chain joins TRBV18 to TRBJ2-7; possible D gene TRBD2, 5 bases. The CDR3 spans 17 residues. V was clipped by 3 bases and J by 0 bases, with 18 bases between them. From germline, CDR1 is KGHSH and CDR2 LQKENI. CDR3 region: CASSPRRSGRSSYEQYF. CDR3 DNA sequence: TGTGCCAGCTCACCCCGAAGGAGCGGTAGGAGCTCCTACGAGCAGTACTTC.

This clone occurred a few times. CDR3 region: CAGSRGRPNEQFF. The CDR3 DNA is TGTGCGGGGAGCCGGGGAAGGCCCAATGAGCAGTTCTTC. V is TRBV30 and J is TRBJ2-1, with D possibly TRBD2 on 5 matching bases. CDR3 length: 13 residues. Germline lookup yields CDR1 GTSNPN and CDR2 SVGIG (reference sequence).

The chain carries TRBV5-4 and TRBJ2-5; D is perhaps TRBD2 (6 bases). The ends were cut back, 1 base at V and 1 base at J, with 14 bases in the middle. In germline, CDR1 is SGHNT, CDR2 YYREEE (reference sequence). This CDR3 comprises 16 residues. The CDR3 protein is CASSLIRDWTQETQYF. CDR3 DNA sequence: TGTGCCAGCAGCTTGATAAGGGACTGGACCCAAGAGACCCAGTACTTC.

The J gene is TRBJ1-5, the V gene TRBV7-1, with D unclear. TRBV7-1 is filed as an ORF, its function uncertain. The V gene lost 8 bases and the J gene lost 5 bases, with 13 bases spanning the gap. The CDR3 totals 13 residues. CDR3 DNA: TGTGCCAGCGGATCGAGGGTGGATCAGCCCCAGCATTTT. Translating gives CASGSRVDQPQHF.

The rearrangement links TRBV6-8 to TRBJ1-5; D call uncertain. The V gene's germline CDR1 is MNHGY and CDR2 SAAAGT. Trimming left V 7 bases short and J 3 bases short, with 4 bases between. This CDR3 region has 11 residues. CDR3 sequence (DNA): TGTGCCAGCATGTTCAATCAGCCCCAGCATTTT. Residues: CASMFNQPQHF.

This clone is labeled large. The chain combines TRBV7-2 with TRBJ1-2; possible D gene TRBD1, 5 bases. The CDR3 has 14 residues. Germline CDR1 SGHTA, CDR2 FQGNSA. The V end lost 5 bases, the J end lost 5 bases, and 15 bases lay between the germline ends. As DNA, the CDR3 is TGTGCCAGCAGCACCACCGGGGGTGGGTATGGCTACACCTTC. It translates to CASSTTGGGYGYTF.

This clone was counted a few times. As DNA, the CDR3 is TGTGCCAGCGTCAGGGTCTCTGGGGCCAACGTCCTGACTTTC. This sequence encodes CASVRVSGANVLTF. This chain joins TRBV6-6 and TRBJ2-6; TRBD1 might be the D (5 bases). CDR1 and CDR2 (germline): MNHNY, SVGAGI (reference sequence). V lost 8 bases, J lost 0 bases, and 8 bases lay in between. The CDR3 consists of 14 residues.

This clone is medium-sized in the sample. The CDR3 loop reads CASNVRGPVGTQYF. DNA of the CDR3: TGTGCCAGCAACGTAAGGGGACCCGTCGGGACCCAGTACTTC. The V gene is TRBV5-6, the J gene TRBJ2-5, with D tentatively TRBD1 or TRBD2 (5 bases each). CDR1 is SGHDT, CDR2 YYEEEE, per germline. CDR3 length: 14 residues. V lost 6 bases and J lost 7, with 19 bases in between.